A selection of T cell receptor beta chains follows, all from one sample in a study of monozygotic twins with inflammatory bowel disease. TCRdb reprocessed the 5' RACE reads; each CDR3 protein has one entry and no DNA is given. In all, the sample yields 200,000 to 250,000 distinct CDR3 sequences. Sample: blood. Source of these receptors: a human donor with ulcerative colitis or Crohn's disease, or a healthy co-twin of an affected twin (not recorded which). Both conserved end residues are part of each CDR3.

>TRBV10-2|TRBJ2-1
CASTFPTGGSYNEQFF
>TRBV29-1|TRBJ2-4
CSAVDHQAAKNIQYF
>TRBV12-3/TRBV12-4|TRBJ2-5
CASSPGTASRETQYF
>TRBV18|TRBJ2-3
CASSPSRDTQYF
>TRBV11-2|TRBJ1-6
CASSLGGSPLHF
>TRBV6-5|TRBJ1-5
CASGWVNQPQHF
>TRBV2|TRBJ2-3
CASIPTEYTDTQYF
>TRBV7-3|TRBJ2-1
CASSLSGGEQFF
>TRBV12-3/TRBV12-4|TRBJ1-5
CASSLARGGGQPQHF
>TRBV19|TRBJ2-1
CASSEQGIGQFF
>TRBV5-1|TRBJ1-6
CASSPEGWPPLHF
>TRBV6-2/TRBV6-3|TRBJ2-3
CASSYPSGGASADTQYF
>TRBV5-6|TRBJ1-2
CASSGLPNYGYTF
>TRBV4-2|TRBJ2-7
CASSQDLSFSYEQYF
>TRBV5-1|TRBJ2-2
CASSAWTSGEAGELFF
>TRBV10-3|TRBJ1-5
CATSNQGEGQPQHF
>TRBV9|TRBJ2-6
CASTRGGDISGANVLTF
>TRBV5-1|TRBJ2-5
CASSLGGTVEQETQYF
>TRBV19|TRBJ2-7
CASSIVDGKYEQYF
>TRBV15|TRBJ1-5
CATSREGDRGNQPQHF
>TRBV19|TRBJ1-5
CASSTKTGAMGRQPQHF
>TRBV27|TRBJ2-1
CASRAHDTNLYNEQFF
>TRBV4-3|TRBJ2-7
CASSHRMTSGYEQYF
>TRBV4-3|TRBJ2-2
CASSQDTVPGELFF
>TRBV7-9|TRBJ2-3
CASSPTSIGTQYF